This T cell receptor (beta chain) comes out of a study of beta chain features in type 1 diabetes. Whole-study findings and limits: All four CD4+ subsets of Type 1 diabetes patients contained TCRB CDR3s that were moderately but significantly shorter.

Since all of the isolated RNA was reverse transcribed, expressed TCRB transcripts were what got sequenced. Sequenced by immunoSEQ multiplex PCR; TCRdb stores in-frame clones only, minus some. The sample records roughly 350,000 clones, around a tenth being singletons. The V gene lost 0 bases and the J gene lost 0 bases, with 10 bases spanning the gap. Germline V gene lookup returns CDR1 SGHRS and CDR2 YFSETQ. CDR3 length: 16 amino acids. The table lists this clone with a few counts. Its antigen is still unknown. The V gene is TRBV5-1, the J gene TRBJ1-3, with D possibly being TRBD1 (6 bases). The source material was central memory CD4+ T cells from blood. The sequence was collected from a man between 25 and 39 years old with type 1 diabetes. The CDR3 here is CASSLVGQTSGNTIYF. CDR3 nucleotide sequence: TGCGCCAGCAGCTTGGTAGGACAGACCTCTGGAAACACCATATATTTT.